The present entry profiles one T cell receptor beta chain with its context. These data are taken from a study of cytomegalovirus exposure and HLA in healthy donors. The primer mix had 60 Vbeta and 13 Jbeta primers. The data were produced by immunoSEQ multiplex PCR, yet TCRdb's version contains in-frame clones alone and is incomplete. The sample has 150,000 to 200,000 clones, about 80% seen once. V lost 3 bases to trimming and J lost 8 bases, with 14 bases between them. Germline V gene data show CDR1 as LNHDA and CDR2 as SQIVND (reference sequence). This CDR3 is 13 amino acids long. The V and J genes are TRBV19 and TRBJ2-7, with TRBD1 as a possible D gene (6 bases). The sample was PBMCs. This TCR was recovered from a woman under 40 in good health and CMV-seropositive. The DNA for the CDR3 is TGTGCCAGTAGTATTTGGCCCGGGGACAAGCAGTACTTC. Protein: CASSIWPGDKQYF.